Each of the 14 T cell receptor beta chains below was sequenced from the same sample in a study of control samples from healthy donors and cancer patients. The assay was immunoSEQ multiplex PCR, and TCRdb's table has in-frame clones only and misses some. The sample records about 80,000 clones, about 90% being singletons. The sample taken for sequencing was blood. These TCRs come from a man in his fifties or sixties in good health.

J is TRBJ1-2 and V is TRBV6-1, with 7 bases matching TRBD1. This CDR3 region has 15 residues. Trimming cost V 1 base and J 1 base; bases outside gene matches: 3. Germline V lookup: CDR1 MNHNS, CDR2 SASEGT. The CDR3 reads CASSEVTGVNYGYTF. CDR3 in DNA: TGTGCCAGCAGTGAAGTAACAGGGGTTAACTATGGCTACACCTTC.

This rearrangement joins TRBV3-1 (or the pseudogene TRBV3-2) to TRBJ2-6; no clear D. Germline V CDR1 and CDR2: LGHDT, YNNKEL (reference sequence). V shed 3 bases and J shed 0 bases, with 9 bases lying between them. The CDR3 runs to 16 residues. The CDR3 sequence: CASSQYSLSGANVLTF. CDR3 nucleotides: TGTGCCAGCAGCCAGTACAGCCTCTCTGGGGCCAACGTCCTGACTTTC.

The CDR3 bases are TGTGCCAGCAGTGCCACGATCAACTATGGCTACACCTTC. Encoded protein: CASSATINYGYTF. The gene calls are TRBV6-2 or TRBV6-3 and TRBJ1-2; D ambiguous. The germline gives CDR1 MNHEY, CDR2 SVGEGT. CDR3 length: 13 residues. Trimming stripped 5 bases from V and 2 bases from J, with 9 bases between.

The chain recombines TRBV20-1 with TRBJ2-7, with D hard to call. Trimming took off 3 bases at V and 2 bases at J, with 17 bases between the two ends. In germline, CDR1 is DFQATT, CDR2 SNEGSKA (reference sequence). The CDR3 totals 15 residues. The CDR3 protein is CSASSNRVGAYEQYF. The CDR3, as DNA: TGCAGTGCTAGTAGTAATAGGGTTGGGGCCTACGAGCAGTACTTC.

The rearrangement uses TRBV6-1 and TRBJ2-2; 7 nucleotides line up with TRBD1. Germline-derived CDR1 and CDR2 are MNHNS and SASEGT. This CDR3 spans 16 amino acids. Trimming took 4 bases from V and 1 from J; bases not matched to a gene: 6. DNA for the CDR3: TGTGCCAGCAGTGGCCAGGGGGTTATGAACACCGGGGAGCTGTTTTTT. Amino acid sequence: CASSGQGVMNTGELFF.

The J gene is TRBJ2-2, the V gene TRBV25-1; 9 bases line up with TRBD1. The CDR3 runs 16 residues. V trimming: 4 bases; J trimming: 3 bases; junction bases outside the gene matches: 6. The germline CDR1 and CDR2 sequences are MGHDK and SYGVNS. The CDR3 DNA is TGTGCCAGCAGTGGCGGACAGGGGTCGGACACCGGGGAGCTGTTTTTT. Its translation: CASSGGQGSDTGELFF.

The rearrangement uses TRBV5-4 and TRBJ2-3; the D gene is possibly TRBD1 (8 bases). V gave up 4 bases and J gave up 2 bases, with 17 bases separating them. CDR1 SGHNT and CDR2 YYREEE come from the germline V gene (reference sequence). There are 16 residues in the CDR3. The CDR3 spells CASSIQGGGPTDTQYF. For the CDR3, the DNA is TGTGCCAGCAGCATACAGGGGGGGGGCCCCACAGATACGCAGTATTTT.

This clone was found once. CDR3 DNA: TGCAGTGCTTATAGGGACGGCTACACCTTC. As protein: CSAYRDGYTF. The chain employs TRBV20-1 and TRBJ1-2, with a possible D match to TRBD1 (5 bases). CDR3 length: 10 residues. V lost 5 bases and J 8 bases, leaving 9 bases between the germline ends. CDR1 DFQATT and CDR2 SNEGSKA come from the germline V gene (reference sequence).

The rearrangement joins TRBV4-2 to TRBJ1-5; possibly TRBD1 for D (5 bases). This CDR3 spans 14 amino acids. V was clipped by 4 bases and J by 4 bases, with 11 bases between them. Germline-derived CDR1 and CDR2 are LGHNA and YNFKEQ. This CDR3 is CASSPMTENQPQHF. The CDR3 DNA reads as TGTGCCAGCAGCCCTATGACAGAAAATCAGCCCCAGCATTTT.

CDR3 bases: TGTGCCAGCAGCTCCTCAGGACTAGCGGGGGGAAATGAGCAGTTCTTC. It codes for CASSSSGLAGGNEQFF. This chain links TRBV7-7 with TRBJ2-1; 14 bases are shared with TRBD2. J was trimmed by 7 bases and V by 4 bases; bases with no gene match: 6. The CDR3 is 16 residues long. The germline CDR1 and CDR2 sequences are SSHAT and FNYEAQ (reference sequence).

The chain joins TRBV15 to TRBJ1-2; 8 bases are shared with TRBD1. J lost 0 bases, V lost 0 bases, and 6 bases had no gene match. The length of the CDR3 is 17 residues. Germline V gives CDR1 LNHNV, CDR2 YYDKDF (reference sequence). CDR3 DNA sequence: TGTGCCACCAGCAGAGAGGACAGGGCGAAGGCTAACTATGGCTACACCTTC. Amino acid sequence: CATSREDRAKANYGYTF. Using reference TRBV15 and TRBJ1-2 for the parts outside the CDR3, the full variable domain is DAMVIQNPRYQVTQFGKPVTLSCSQTLNHNVMYWYQQKSSQAPKLLFHYYDKDFNNEADTPDNFQSRRPNTSFCFLDIRSPGLGDTAMYLCATSREDRAKANYGYTFGSGTRLTVV.

The chain has TRBV5-8 and TRBJ2-2, with D possibly matching TRBD2 (7 bases). The CDR3 is 15 amino acids. Germline CDR1 is SGHTS and CDR2 is YDEGEE. V lost 3 bases and J lost 0, with 9 bases in between. This chain's CDR3 is CASSWGGANTGELFF. CDR3 nucleotides: TGTGCCAGCAGCTGGGGGGGCGCGAACACCGGGGAGCTGTTTTTT. The whole variable domain, remainder taken from reference TRBV5-8 and TRBJ2-2, is EAGVTQSPTHLIKTRGQQATLRCSPISGHTSVYWYQQALGLGLQFLLWYDEGEERNRGNFPPRFSGRQFPNYSSELNVNALELEDSALYLCASSWGGANTGELFFGEGSRLTVL.

The chain links TRBV29-1 to TRBJ2-5; TRBD2 is a possible D gene (5 bases). The germline V and J ends were trimmed by 0 bases and 2 bases, with 10 bases remaining between them. This CDR3 is built from 14 residues. Germline-derived CDR1 and CDR2 are SQVTM and ANQGSEA. The CDR3 DNA reads as TGCAGCGTTGAAGATAACCGGGGACAAGAGACCCAGTACTTC. Protein sequence: CSVEDNRGQETQYF.

The chain employs TRBV24-1 and TRBJ2-5; D remains unclear. The germline V gene has CDR1 KGHDR and CDR2 SFDVKD. The CDR3 runs to 14 residues. Between the trimmed V and J ends, which lost 2 bases and 2 bases, there was a span of 8 bases. The CDR3 DNA sequence: TGTGCCACCAGTGATTGGAGTGATCAAGAGACCCAGTACTTC. It is translated as CATSDWSDQETQYF.